This record concerns one T cell receptor (beta chain) sequence. Its antigen is not identified. This specimen comes from a study of T-cell reconstitution after alpha-beta-depleted transplantation in children. Germline V gene sequence: CDR1 KGHDR, CDR2 SFDVKD. CDR3 length: 15 amino acids. V was shortened by 5 bases and J by 4 bases, with 14 bases between the two germline ends. General study points: There were reportedly several hundred expanded graft clones from which alpha-beta T cells came about two months after transplant. Newly produced T cells mostly provided counts and TCRbeta diversity after one year, as hyperexpanded clones declined. At day 60, the high TCRbeta diversity found in some patients originated from recipient T cells and thymic progenitors that had survived.

The authors prepared the TCRbeta library with unique molecular identifiers. TCRdb re-called the PCR reads with MiXCR, one entry per CDR3 protein. The sample yields some 290,000 distinct CDR3 sequences, roughly 21% seen once. The sequence was obtained from a male patient between 5 and 17 years old who had a stem cell transplant for acute lymphoblastic leukemia, so the T cells may come from the graft donor. This sequence joins TRBV24-1 and TRBJ2-1; tentative D call: TRBD1 (6 bases). The sample in question was PBMCs, mostly from graft donor cells, obtained 180 days after TCRalphabeta/CD19-depleted stem cell transplant. The CDR3 coding sequence is TGTGCCACCAGTGGGTTGACAGGTGGGTACAATGAGCAGTTCTTC. Translation gives CATSGLTGGYNEQFF.